This TCR beta chain was retrieved from a study of STAT5B mutations in CD4+ large granular lymphocyte leukemia. Germline lookup yields CDR1 MNHEY and CDR2 SVGAGI. V lost 6 bases to trimming and J lost 1 base; unmatched junction nucleotides: 8. This CDR3 comprises 15 residues. Using immunoSEQ multiplex PCR, the repertoire was profiled, and TCRdb retains in-frame clones only, with some absent. The repertoire consists of about 3,700 clones, with over 75% occurring once and the leading ten covering over 2%. The rearrangement joins TRBV6-5 to TRBJ2-5; 7 nucleotides agree with TRBD1. The sequenced sample consisted of CD4+ T cells from blood buffy coats. This clonotype was sampled from a human donor in good health. CDR3 sequence: CASSYEGGPQETQYF. The CDR3 DNA sequence: TGTGCCAGCAGCTACGAAGGGGGCCCCCAAGAGACCCAGTACTTC.